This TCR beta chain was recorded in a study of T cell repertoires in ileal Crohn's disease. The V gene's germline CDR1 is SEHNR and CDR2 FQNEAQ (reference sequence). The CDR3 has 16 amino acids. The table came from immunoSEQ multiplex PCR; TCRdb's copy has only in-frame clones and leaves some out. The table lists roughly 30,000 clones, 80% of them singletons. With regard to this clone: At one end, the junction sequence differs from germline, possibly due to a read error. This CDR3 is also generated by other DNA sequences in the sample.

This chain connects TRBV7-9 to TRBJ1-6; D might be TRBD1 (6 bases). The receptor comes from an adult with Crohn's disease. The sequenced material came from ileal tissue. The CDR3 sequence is CASSLDQGKYNSPLHF. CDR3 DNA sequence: TGTGCCAGCAGCTTAGATCAGGGGAAGTATAATTCCCCCCTCCACTTT. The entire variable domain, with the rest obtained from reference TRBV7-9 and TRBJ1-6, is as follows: DTGVSQNPRHKITKRGQNVTFRCDPISEHNRLYWYRQTLGQGPEFLTYFQNEAQLEKSRLLSDRFSAERPKGSFSTLEIQRTEQGDSAMYLCASSLDQGKYNSPLHFGNGTRLTVT.